Each of the 10 T cell receptor beta chains below was sequenced from the same sample in a study of blood T cell repertoires in COVID-19. Repertoires were generated with immunoSEQ multiplex PCR, while TCRdb's copy carries only in-frame clones and drops some. The sample consists of around 45,000 clones, about nine tenths of them appearing once. Sequences were obtained from peripheral blood. The receptor source for this set is a man aged 55 to 70 with active or convalescent COVID-19.

This chain joins TRBV5-1 and TRBJ1-2; TRBD1 agrees at 8 bases. V lost 4 bases to trimming and J lost 3 bases; unmatched junction nucleotides: 14. Looked up from germline, CDR1 is SGHRS and CDR2 is YFSETQ. There are 17 residues in the CDR3. The CDR3, as DNA: TGCGCCAGCAGCCCGGACAGGGTAAATGAGGGTTACTATGGCTACACCTTC. Translating gives CASSPDRVNEGYYGYTF.

The rearrangement links TRBV3-1 (or the pseudogene TRBV3-2) to TRBJ2-1; 8 bases align to TRBD2. CDR1 is LGHDT, CDR2 YNNKEL, per germline (reference sequence). V was clipped by 1 base and J by 4 bases; unmatched bases: 3. This CDR3 has 15 residues. CDR3 nucleotide sequence: TGTGCCAGCAGCCAAGTCGGCGGGGGGTACAATGAGCAGTTCTTC. This sequence encodes CASSQVGGGYNEQFF.

The chain recombines TRBV2 with TRBJ1-5; D might be TRBD1 (6 bases). The germline V gene has CDR1 SNHLY and CDR2 FYNNEI. The ends were cut back, 7 bases at V and 1 base at J, with 14 bases in the middle. The CDR3 contains 15 residues. The CDR3 loop reads CASKLRGLSNQPQHF. The DNA for the CDR3 is TGTGCCAGCAAACTCAGGGGATTGAGCAATCAGCCCCAGCATTTT.

J is TRBJ1-3 and V is TRBV6-1; TRBD1 aligns across 7 bases. CDR3 size: 15 residues. Losses at the gene ends were 7 bases for V and 2 bases for J; bases not matched to a gene: 8. Germline lookup yields CDR1 MNHNS and CDR2 SASEGT. The CDR3 coding sequence is TGTGCCAGCATGCTTTTTGGGACAGCTGGAAACACCATATATTTT. This sequence encodes CASMLFGTAGNTIYF.

The chain carries TRBV18 and TRBJ1-1; no firm D call. V lost 4 bases to trimming and J lost 6 bases, with 12 bases between them. This CDR3 spans 13 amino acids. CDR1 and CDR2 from the germline V gene are KGHSH and LQKENI. This chain's CDR3 is CASSQNARPEAFF. The CDR3 DNA is TGTGCCAGCTCACAGAACGCGAGGCCTGAAGCTTTCTTT.

The genes are TRBV7-2 and TRBJ1-3; perhaps TRBD1 as D (5 bases). CDR1 SGHTA and CDR2 FQGNSA come from the germline V gene. V dropped 3 bases and J dropped 1 base, with 7 bases sitting between them. This CDR3 is built from 14 residues. The chain's CDR3 is CASSFQGSGNTIYF. The CDR3 nucleotides are TGTGCCAGCAGCTTTCAGGGATCTGGAAACACCATATATTTT.

V and J are TRBV5-1 and TRBJ2-7; 9 bases are shared with TRBD1. V shed 2 bases, J shed 2 bases, and the junction held 11 bases outside the gene matches. Germline assignment: CDR1 SGHRS and CDR2 YFSETQ. The CDR3 contains 17 residues. The CDR3 spells CASSLVSGTGITYEQYF. In DNA, the CDR3 is TGCGCCAGCAGCTTAGTCTCCGGGACAGGGATCACCTACGAGCAGTACTTC.

V gene TRBV24-1 combines with J gene TRBJ1-1; D uncertain. CDR1 and CDR2 from the germline V gene are KGHDR and SFDVKD. The CDR3 length is 12 residues. Trimming took off 11 bases at V and 5 bases at J, with 14 bases between the two ends. CDR3 amino acids: CARIRGRTEAFF. DNA for the CDR3: TGTGCCAGAATCCGCGGAAGGACTGAAGCTTTCTTT.

This sequence joins TRBV7-9 and TRBJ1-2, with 7 bases fitting TRBD1. Germline V CDR1 and CDR2: SEHNR, FQNEAQ (reference sequence). The CDR3 is made up of 15 amino acids. The J segment lost 4 bases and the V segment lost 5 bases, leaving 10 bases of the junction unmatched. CDR3 in DNA: TGTGCCAGCAGCCCGAGGCAGGGGGAGATCTATGGCTACACCTTC. Translating gives CASSPRQGEIYGYTF. Drawing the rest from reference TRBV7-9 and TRBJ1-2, the complete variable domain is DTGVSQNPRHKITKRGQNVTFRCDPISEHNRLYWYRQTLGQGPEFLTYFQNEAQLEKSRLLSDRFSAERPKGSFSTLEIQRTEQGDSAMYLCASSPRQGEIYGYTFGSGTRLTVV.

The V and J genes are TRBV6-5 and TRBJ1-6; 10 bases are shared with TRBD1. This CDR3 has 13 residues. V lost 8 bases, J lost 7 bases, and 2 bases stayed unmatched. Germline V gene data show CDR1 as MNHEY and CDR2 as SVGAGI. This chain's CDR3 is CASGTGDNSPLHF. In DNA form, the CDR3 reads TGTGCCAGCGGGACAGGGGACAATTCACCCCTCCACTTT.